The 2 T cell receptor beta chains in this list originate from one sample, sequenced in a study of blood T cell repertoires in COVID-19. The table came from immunoSEQ multiplex PCR; TCRdb's copy has only in-frame clones and leaves some out. The table includes about 100,000 clones, 80% detected once. Sequencing used peripheral blood. The receptors originated from a woman in her 70s with acute or convalescent COVID-19.

This chain joins TRBV6-2 or TRBV6-3 and TRBJ2-3; 7 bases match TRBD2. Germline V gives CDR1 MNHEY, CDR2 SVGEGT. The V gene end was trimmed by 7 bases and the J gene end by 2 bases; junction bases not matched to a gene: 6. This CDR3 has 14 amino acids. CDR3 in DNA: TGTGCCAGCACCCCCCGGGGGGACACAGATACGCAGTATTTT. Encoded protein: CASTPRGDTDTQYF.

The table lists this clone with a count of one. This chain uses TRBV10-2 with TRBJ2-1, with TRBD2 identical over 14 bases. This CDR3 spans 14 amino acids. The V gene's germline CDR1 is WSHSY and CDR2 SAAADI. V lost 2 bases, J lost 13 bases, and 4 bases stayed unmatched. CDR3 sequence (DNA): TGCGCCAGCAGTGAGGGGACTAGCGGGGGAAATCAGTTCTTC. Translated, it gives CASSEGTSGGNQFF.